The clone carrying this TCR beta chain occurred many times. The antigen remains undetermined. Sorting was used to obtain naive CD8 T cells (CD8+CD4-CCR7+CD45RA+). The entry originates in a study of molecular identifiers for immune sequencing clone quantification. Study findings and constraints: Spiked Jurkat TCR RNA originating from one cell could reportedly be identified amid some 920,000 naive cells.

Methods described previously, with TCR primers listed, were used for bulk TCR libraries. TCRdb re-called the PCR reads through MiXCR, storing one row per CDR3 protein. The table shows 490,000 or so distinct CDR3 sequences, with about 25% occurring only once. Germline CDR1 is DFQATT and CDR2 is SNEGSKA (reference sequence). With 6 bases removed from V and 1 base from J, the gap between germline ends came to 18 bases. The CDR3 covers 15 residues. Sequences were obtained from naive CD8+ T cells from blood, with Jurkat cell RNA spiked in. Subset given: FACS-sorted CD8+CD4-CCR7+CD45RA+ naive T cells. This sequence was found in a human donor in good health. Some libraries in this study had Jurkat cell RNA spiked in. The chain carries TRBV20-1 and TRBJ1-1; D unresolved. In DNA form, the CDR3 reads TGCAGTGCCGCCGCCGACAAGCGCGGGAACACTGAAGCTTTCTTT. It translates to CSAAADKRGNTEAFF.